This T cell receptor beta chain was captured in a study of blood T cell repertoires in COVID-19. Study overall: COVID-19 samples from acute and convalescent phases originated in the United States, Italy and Spain.

In the source study's methods: Using reference gene primer amplification, nucleated cell counts were estimated. TCRdb keeps only in-frame clones here, not all; method: immunoSEQ multiplex PCR. The DNA was the basis for D and trimming; V, J and clone size are from that table. The sample contains 65,000 to 95,000 clones, roughly 90% of which appear only once. The germline V gene has CDR1 MNHEY and CDR2 SMNVEV (reference sequence). The CDR3 is 14 amino acids. V shed 6 bases and J 6 bases; nucleotides not matched to a gene: 10. The sample taken for sequencing was peripheral blood. The source of this sequence is a man between 65 and 85 years old with acute or convalescent COVID-19. The chain has TRBV27 and TRBJ2-7; 8 bases align to TRBD1. The CDR3 protein is CASSPRRGPIEQYF. The CDR3 nucleotides read TGTGCCAGCAGCCCTCGCAGGGGGCCTATCGAGCAGTACTTC.